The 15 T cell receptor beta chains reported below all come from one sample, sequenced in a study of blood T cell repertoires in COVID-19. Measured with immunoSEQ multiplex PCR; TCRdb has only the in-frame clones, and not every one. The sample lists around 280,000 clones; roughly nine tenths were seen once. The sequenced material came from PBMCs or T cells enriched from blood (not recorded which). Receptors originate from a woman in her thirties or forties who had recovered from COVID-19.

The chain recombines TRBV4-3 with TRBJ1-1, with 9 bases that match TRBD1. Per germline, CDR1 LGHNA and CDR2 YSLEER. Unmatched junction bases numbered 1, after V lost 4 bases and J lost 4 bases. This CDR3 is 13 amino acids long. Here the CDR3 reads CASSLDRGTEAFF. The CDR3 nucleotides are TGCGCCAGCAGCCTGGACAGGGGCACTGAAGCTTTCTTT.

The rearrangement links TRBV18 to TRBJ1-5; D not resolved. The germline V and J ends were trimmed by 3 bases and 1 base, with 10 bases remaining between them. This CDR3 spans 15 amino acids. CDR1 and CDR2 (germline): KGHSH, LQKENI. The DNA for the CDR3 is TGTGCCAGCTCACCTAAGAACAGAAGCAATCAGCCCCAGCATTTT. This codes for CASSPKNRSNQPQHF.

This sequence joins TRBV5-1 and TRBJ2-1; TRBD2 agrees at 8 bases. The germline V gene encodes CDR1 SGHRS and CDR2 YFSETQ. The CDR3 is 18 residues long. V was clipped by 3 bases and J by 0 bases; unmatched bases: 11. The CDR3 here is CASSSDGRAFNSYNEQFF. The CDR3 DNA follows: TGCGCCAGCAGCTCCGACGGGAGGGCCTTCAACTCCTACAATGAGCAGTTCTTC.

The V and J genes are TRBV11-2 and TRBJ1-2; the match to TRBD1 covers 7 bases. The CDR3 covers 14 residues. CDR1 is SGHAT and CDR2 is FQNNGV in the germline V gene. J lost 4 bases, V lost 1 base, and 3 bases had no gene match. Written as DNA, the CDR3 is TGTGCCAGCAGCTTAGCGGGACAGTCCTATGGCTACACCTTC. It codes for CASSLAGQSYGYTF.

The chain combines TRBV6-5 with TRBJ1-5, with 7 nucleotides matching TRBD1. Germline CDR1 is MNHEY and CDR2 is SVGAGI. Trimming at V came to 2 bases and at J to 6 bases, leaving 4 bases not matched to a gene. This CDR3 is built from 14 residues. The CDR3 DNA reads TGTGCCAGCAGTTACAAGGGGGACAGTCAGCCCCAGCATTTT. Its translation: CASSYKGDSQPQHF.

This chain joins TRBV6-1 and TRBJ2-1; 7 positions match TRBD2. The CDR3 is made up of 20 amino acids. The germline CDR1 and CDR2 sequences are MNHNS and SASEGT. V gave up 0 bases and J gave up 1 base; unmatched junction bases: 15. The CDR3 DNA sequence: TGTGCCAGCAGTGAAGCTAGGTCAAAAGTGGGGGAGGGTTCCTACAATGAGCAGTTCTTC. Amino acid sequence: CASSEARSKVGEGSYNEQFF.

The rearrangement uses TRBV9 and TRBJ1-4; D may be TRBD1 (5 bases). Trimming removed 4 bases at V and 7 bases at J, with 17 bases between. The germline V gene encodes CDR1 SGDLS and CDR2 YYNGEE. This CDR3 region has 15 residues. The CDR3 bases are TGTGCCAGCAGCCCCGGGGGGGGACGGGGTGAAAAACTGTTTTTT. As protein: CASSPGGGRGEKLFF. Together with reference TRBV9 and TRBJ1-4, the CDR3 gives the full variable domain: DSGVTQTPKHLITATGQRVTLRCSPRSGDLSVYWYQQSLDQGLQFLIQYYNGEERAKGNILERFSAQQFPDLHSELNLSSLELGDSALYFCASSPGGGRGEKLFFGSGTQLSVL.

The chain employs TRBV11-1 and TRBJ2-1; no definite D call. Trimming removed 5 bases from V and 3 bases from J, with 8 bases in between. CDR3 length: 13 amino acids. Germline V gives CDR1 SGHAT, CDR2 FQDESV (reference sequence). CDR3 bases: TGTGCCAGCAGCCCCACAGACTACAATGAGCAGTTCTTC. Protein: CASSPTDYNEQFF.

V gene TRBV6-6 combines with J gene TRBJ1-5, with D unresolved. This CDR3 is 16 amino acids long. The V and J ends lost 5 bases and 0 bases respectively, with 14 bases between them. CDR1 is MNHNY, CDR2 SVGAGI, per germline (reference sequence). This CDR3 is CASSPSISTSNQPQHF. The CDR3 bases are TGTGCCAGCAGTCCCTCTATAAGCACTAGCAATCAGCCCCAGCATTTT.

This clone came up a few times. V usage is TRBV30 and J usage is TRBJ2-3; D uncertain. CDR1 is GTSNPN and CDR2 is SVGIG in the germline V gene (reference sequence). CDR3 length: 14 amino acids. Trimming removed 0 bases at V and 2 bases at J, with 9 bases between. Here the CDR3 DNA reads TGTGCCTGGAGTGTACGACACCACACAGATACGCAGTATTTT. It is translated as CAWSVRHHTDTQYF.

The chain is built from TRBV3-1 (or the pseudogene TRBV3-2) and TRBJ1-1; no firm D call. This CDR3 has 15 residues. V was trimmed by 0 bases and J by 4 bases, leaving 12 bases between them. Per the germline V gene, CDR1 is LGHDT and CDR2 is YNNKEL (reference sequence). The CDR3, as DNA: TGTGCCAGCAGCCAAGAAGTGAGAGCGAGCACTGAAGCTTTCTTT. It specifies CASSQEVRASTEAFF.

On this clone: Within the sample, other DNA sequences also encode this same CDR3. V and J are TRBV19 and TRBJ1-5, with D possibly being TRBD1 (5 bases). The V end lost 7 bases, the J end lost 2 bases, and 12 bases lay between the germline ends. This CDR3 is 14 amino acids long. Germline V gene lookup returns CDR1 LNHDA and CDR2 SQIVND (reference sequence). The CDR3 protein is CASNRGEGNQPQHF. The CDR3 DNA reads TGTGCCAGTAACCGGGGGGAAGGCAATCAGCCCCAGCATTTT.

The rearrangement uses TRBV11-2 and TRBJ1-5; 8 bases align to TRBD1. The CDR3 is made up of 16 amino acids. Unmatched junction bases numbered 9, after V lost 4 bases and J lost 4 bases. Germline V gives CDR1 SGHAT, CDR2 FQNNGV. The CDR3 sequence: CASSSGSGTGNQPQHF. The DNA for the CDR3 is TGTGCCAGCAGCTCGGGGTCCGGGACAGGTAATCAGCCCCAGCATTTT.

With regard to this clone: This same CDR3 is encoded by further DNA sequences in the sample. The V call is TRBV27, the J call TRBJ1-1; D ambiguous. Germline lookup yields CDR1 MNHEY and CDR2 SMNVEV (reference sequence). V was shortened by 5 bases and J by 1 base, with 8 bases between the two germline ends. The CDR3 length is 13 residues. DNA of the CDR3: TGTGCCAGCAGTCTACGGGAGAACACTGAAGCTTTCTTT. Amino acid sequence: CASSLRENTEAFF.

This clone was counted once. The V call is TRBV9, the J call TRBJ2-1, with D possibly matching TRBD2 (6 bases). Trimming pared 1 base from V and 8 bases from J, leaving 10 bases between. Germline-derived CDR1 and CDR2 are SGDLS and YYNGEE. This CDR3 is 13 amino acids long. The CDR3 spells CASSVQPGDEQFF. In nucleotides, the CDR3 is TGTGCCAGCAGCGTACAGCCGGGGGATGAGCAGTTCTTC.